In this sample, the clone carrying this TCR beta chain turned up many times. Antigen: not known. The data derive from a study of metastatic and nonmetastatic thyroid tumors. Study-wide background: A comparison of repertoires was made across blood and tumor or nodule tissue from malignant and benign thyroid patients. Study-wide results and caveats: As reported, TCR beta diversity in blood and tumor was significantly higher in malignant thyroid tumors than in benign nodules.

Per the original data handling: A distant-metastasis classifier for papillary thyroid cancer was built using CDR3 differences across clinicopathological groups. TCRdb re-processed the PCR reads through MiXCR. The authors' filters were not applied to this entry. The sample has roughly 28,000 clones, more than 20% seen once; the top ten hold 39%. The germline CDR1 and CDR2 sequences are MGHRA and YSYEKL. The CDR3 covers 14 residues. Trimming took off 3 bases at V and 7 bases at J, with 13 bases between the two ends. No treatment had been given to any patient before thyroid surgery. This sequence was found in a female donor with papillary thyroid cancer or a benign thyroid nodule (not recorded which). Some clones in this sample may be carry-over from other donors' samples. This chain links TRBV4-1 with TRBJ1-5; D ambiguous. Sequenced input: blood. The CDR3 DNA reads TGCGCCAGCAGCCAGGCCCCAGGAGAACAGCCCCAGCATTTT. Its protein is CASSQAPGEQPQHF.